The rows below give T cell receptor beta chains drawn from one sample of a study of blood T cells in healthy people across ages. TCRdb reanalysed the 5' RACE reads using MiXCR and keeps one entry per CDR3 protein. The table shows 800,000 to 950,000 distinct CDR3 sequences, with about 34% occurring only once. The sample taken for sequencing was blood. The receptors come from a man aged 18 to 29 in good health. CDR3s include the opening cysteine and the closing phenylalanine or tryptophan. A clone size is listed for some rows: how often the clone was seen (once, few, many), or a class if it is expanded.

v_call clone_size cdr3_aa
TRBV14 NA CASSQDVKGWETQYF
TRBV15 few CATSRGLERRNQETQYF
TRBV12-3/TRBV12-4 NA CASSTGTSGGRSEQYF
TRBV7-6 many CASSFTGNGYTF
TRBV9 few CASSTGRAGINIQYF
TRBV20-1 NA CSAAEFQETQYF
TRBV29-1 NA CSERREYTDTQYF
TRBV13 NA CASSLGRQGSEQYF
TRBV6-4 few CASSDSGTGPYNEQFF
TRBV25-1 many CASSADLWDTQYF
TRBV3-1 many CASSQSDSGNIQYF
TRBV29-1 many CSVGNRGTCTF